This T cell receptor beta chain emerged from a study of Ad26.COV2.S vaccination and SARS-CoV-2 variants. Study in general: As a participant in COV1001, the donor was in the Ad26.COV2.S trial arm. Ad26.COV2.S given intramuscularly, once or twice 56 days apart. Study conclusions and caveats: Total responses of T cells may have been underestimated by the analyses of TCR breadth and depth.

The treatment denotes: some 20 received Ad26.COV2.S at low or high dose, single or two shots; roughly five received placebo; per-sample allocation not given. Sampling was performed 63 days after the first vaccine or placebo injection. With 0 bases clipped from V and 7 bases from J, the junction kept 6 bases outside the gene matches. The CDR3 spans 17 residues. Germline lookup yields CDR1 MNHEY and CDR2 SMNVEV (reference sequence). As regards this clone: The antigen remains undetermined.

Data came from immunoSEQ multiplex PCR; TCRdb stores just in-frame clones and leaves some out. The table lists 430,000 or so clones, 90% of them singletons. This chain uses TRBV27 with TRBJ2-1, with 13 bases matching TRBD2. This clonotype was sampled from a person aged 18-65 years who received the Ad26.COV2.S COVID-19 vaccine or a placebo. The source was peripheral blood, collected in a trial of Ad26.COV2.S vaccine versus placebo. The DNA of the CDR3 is TGTGCCAGCAGTTTATCCCCGGGACTAGCGGGATTAAATGAGCAGTTCTTC. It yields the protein CASSLSPGLAGLNEQFF.